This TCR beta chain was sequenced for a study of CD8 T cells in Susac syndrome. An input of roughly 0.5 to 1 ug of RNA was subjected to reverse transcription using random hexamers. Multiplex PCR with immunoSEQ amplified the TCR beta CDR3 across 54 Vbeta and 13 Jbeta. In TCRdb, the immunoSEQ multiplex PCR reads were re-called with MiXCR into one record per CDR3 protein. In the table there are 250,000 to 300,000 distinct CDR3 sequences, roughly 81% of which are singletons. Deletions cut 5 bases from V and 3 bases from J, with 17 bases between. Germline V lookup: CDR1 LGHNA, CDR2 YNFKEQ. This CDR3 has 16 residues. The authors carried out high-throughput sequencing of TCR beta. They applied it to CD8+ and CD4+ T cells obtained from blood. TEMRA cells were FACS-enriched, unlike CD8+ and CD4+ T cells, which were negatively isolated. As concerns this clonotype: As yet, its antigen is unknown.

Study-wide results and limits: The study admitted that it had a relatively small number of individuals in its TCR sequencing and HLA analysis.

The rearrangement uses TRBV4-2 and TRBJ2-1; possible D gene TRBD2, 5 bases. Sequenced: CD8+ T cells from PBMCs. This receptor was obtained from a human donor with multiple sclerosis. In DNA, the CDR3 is TGTGCCAGCAGCGCGGGTCCGGACCTGCGCTACAATGAGCAGTTCTTC. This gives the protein CASSAGPDLRYNEQFF.